This TCR beta chain was profiled in a study of T cell therapy after organ transplantation. Findings and limits, study-wide: Poor CD8+ T cell yield may explain few expansions in nonresponders.

Using immunoSEQ multiplex PCR, the repertoire was profiled, and TCRdb retains in-frame clones only, with some absent. Altogether over a thousand clones are present, around 75% being singletons, with the ten largest covering roughly two fifths. Sample time point: 4-8 weeks after completion of therapy. The CDR3 runs to 15 residues. V trimming: 3 bases; J trimming: 5 bases; junction bases outside the gene matches: 11. From germline, CDR1 is SGHRS and CDR2 YFSETQ. To note about this clone: Its antigen is as yet unknown.

The TCR sequence derives from a human patient who had received a solid organ transplant and had CMV disease. A subset of T cells may come from the graft donor. The specimen comprised CD8+ T cells from blood, sampled after autologous CMV-specific T cell therapy. This chain joins TRBV5-1 and TRBJ2-7; TRBD2 agrees at 7 bases. CDR3 protein: CASSSGAGLVNEQYF. The CDR3, as DNA: TGCGCCAGCAGCTCTGGGGCAGGACTAGTCAACGAGCAGTACTTC.